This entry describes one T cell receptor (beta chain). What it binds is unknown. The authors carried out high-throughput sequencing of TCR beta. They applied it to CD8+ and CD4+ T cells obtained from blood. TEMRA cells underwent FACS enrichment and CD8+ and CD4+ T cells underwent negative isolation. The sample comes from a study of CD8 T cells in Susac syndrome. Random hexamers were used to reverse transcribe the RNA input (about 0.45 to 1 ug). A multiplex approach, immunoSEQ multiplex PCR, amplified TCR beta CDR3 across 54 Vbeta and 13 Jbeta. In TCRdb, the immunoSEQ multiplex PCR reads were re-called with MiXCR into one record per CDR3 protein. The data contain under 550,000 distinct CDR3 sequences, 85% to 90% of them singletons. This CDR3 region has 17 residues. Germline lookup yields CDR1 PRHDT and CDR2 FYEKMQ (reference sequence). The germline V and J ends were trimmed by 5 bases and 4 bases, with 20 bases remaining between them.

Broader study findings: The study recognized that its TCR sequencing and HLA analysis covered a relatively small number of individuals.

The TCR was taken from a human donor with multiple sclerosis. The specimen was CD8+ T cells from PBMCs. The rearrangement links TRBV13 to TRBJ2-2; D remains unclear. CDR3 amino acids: CASSLMTGRYFTGELFF. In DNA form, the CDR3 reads TGTGCCAGCAGCCTGATGACGGGCCGATATTTCACCGGGGAGCTGTTTTTT.